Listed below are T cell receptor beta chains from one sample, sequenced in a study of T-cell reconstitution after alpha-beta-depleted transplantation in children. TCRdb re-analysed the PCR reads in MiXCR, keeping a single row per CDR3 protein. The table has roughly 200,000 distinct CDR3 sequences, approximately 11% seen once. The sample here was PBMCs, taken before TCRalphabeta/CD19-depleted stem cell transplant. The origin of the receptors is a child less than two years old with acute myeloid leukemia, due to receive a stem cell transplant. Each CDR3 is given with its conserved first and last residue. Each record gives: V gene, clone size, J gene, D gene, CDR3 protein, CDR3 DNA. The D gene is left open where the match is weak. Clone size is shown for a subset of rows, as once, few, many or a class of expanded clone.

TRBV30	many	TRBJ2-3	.	CAWTRNGGGTQYF	TGTGCCTGGACCCGAAATGGAGGGGGTACGCAGTATTTT
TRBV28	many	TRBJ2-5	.	CASSLWRDGQETQYF	TGTGCCAGCAGTTTATGGAGGGACGGACAAGAGACCCAGTACTTC
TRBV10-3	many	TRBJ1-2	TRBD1	CAISTDRVNGYTF	TGTGCCATCAGCACCGACAGGGTTAACGGCTACACCTTC
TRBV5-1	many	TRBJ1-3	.	CASSDGPSGNTIYF	TGCGCCAGCAGCGACGGGCCCTCTGGAAACACCATATATTTT
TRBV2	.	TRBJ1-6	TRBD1	CASSEQGAYNSPLHF	TGTGCCAGCAGTGAACAGGGGGCCTATAATTCACCCCTCCACTTT
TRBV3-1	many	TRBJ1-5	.	CASSQGTTSNQPQHF	TGTGCCAGCAGCCAAGGGACGACTAGCAATCAGCCCCAGCATTTT
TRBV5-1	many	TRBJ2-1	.	CASSLALDSWVVEQFF	TGCGCCAGCAGCTTGGCCTTGGACTCCTGGGTGGTTGAGCAGTTCTTC
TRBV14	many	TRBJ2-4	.	CASSQGPSAIQYF	TGTGCCAGCAGCCAGGGACCTAGCGCCATTCAGTACTTC
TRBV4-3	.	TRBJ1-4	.	CASSQVGLEEKLFF	TGCGCCAGCAGCCAAGTAGGGTTGGAGGAAAAACTGTTTTTT
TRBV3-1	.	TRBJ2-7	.	CASSLSVVAYEQYF	TGTGCCAGCAGCCTATCCGTAGTCGCCTACGAGCAGTACTTC
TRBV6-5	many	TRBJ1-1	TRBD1	CASSYSGQGLLNTEAFF	TGTGCCAGCAGTTACTCGGGACAGGGACTCTTGAACACTGAAGCTTTCTTT
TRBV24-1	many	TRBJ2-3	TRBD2	CATSDLLAGDTQYF	TGTGCCACCAGTGATTTACTAGCGGGAGATACGCAGTATTTT
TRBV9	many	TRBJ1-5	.	CASSVGVGNQPQHF	TGTGCCAGCAGCGTCGGAGTAGGCAATCAGCCCCAGCATTTT
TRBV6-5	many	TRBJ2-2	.	CASSYKVTGELFF	TGTGCCAGCAGTTACAAAGTCACCGGGGAGCTGTTTTTT
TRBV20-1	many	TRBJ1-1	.	CSARGSGTEAFF	TGCAGTGCTAGAGGAAGTGGGACTGAAGCTTTCTTT
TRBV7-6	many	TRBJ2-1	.	CASSLANIAHYNEQFF	TGTGCCAGCAGCTTAGCCAATATTGCCCACTACAATGAGCAGTTCTTC
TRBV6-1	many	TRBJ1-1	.	CASTVNIYTEAFF	TGTGCCAGCACCGTAAATATATACACTGAAGCTTTCTTT
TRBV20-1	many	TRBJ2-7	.	CSASWLGEQYF	TGCAGTGCTAGCTGGCTCGGGGAGCAGTACTTC
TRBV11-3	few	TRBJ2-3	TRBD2	CASSSPVAGSLTDTQYF	TGTGCCAGCAGCTCGCCTGTAGCGGGGTCTCTCACAGATACGCAGTATTTT
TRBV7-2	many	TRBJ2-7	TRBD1	CASSPRTGGDYEQYF	TGTGCCAGCAGCCCCCGGACAGGGGGGGACTACGAGCAGTACTTC
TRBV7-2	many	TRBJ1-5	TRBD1	CASSLPGTANQPQHF	TGTGCCAGCAGCTTACCCGGGACAGCCAATCAGCCCCAGCATTTT
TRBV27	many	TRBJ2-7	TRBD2	CASRGIAGNTHEQYF	TGTGCCAGCAGGGGAATAGCGGGAAATACCCACGAGCAGTACTTC
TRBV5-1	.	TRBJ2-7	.	CASSLGPGSYEQYF	TGCGCCAGCAGCTTGGGACCCGGATCGTACGAGCAGTACTTC
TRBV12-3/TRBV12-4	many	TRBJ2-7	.	CAIRPDRVRSYEQYF	TGTGCCATAAGACCGGACCGCGTCAGGTCCTACGAGCAGTACTTC
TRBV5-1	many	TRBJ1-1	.	CASRQNTEAFF	TGCGCCAGCAGGCAGAACACTGAAGCTTTCTTT
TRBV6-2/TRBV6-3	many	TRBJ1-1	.	CASSYSRTSDTEAFF	TGTGCCAGCAGTTACTCTCGGACGTCGGACACTGAAGCTTTCTTT
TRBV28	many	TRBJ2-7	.	CASQTASYEQYF	TGTGCCTCCCAGACAGCCTCCTACGAGCAGTACTTC
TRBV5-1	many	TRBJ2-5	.	CASSAGGPGETQYF	TGCGCCAGCAGCGCCGGGGGGCCAGGGGAGACCCAGTACTTC
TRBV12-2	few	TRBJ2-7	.	CASRFLSMGGIYEQYF	TGTGCAAGTCGCTTCCTCTCCATGGGGGGGATCTACGAGCAGTACTTC
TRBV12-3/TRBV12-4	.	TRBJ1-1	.	CASSLARQGDTEAFF	TGTGCCAGCAGTTTAGCGCGGCAGGGAGACACTGAAGCTTTCTTT
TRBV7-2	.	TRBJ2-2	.	CASSFRMGSGPGELFF	TGTGCCAGCAGCTTTCGGATGGGAAGTGGTCCCGGGGAGCTGTTTTTT
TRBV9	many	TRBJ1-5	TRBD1	CASSVGQGGQPQHF	TGTGCCAGCAGCGTAGGACAGGGAGGACAGCCCCAGCATTTT
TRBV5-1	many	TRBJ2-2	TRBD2	CASRAGAPGELFF	TGCGCCAGCAGAGCGGGAGCCCCCGGGGAGCTGTTTTTT
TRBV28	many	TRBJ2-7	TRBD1	CASSPGQGHLYEQYF	TGTGCCAGCAGTCCCGGACAGGGCCACCTCTACGAGCAGTACTTC
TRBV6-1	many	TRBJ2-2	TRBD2	CATKTSGSPGELFF	TGTGCCACCAAGACTAGCGGGAGCCCCGGGGAGCTGTTTTTT
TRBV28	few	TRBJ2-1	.	CASSSRLSSYNEQFF	TGTGCCAGCAGCTCCAGACTCAGCTCCTACAATGAGCAGTTCTTC
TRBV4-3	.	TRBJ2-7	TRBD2	CASSQTLSGTHPGGEQYF	TGCGCCAGCAGCCAAACCCTTAGCGGGACGCACCCTGGCGGAGAGCAGTACTTC
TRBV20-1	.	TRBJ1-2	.	CSAYGIDSFGYGYTF	TGCAGTGCTTATGGAATTGACAGTTTCGGCTATGGCTACACCTTC
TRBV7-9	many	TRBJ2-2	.	CASSLVTGPNTGELFF	TGTGCCAGCAGCTTAGTAACAGGTCCGAACACCGGGGAGCTGTTTTTT
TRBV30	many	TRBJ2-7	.	CAWSTPRLRSYEQYF	TGTGCCTGGAGCACTCCGCGCCTCCGCTCCTACGAGCAGTACTTC
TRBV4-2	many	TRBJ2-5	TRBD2	CASSQVAGGEETQYF	TGTGCCAGCAGCCAAGTAGCGGGAGGGGAAGAGACCCAGTACTTC
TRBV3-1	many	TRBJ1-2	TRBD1	CASSPWDSANYGYTF	TGTGCCAGCAGCCCGTGGGACAGTGCTAACTATGGCTACACCTTC
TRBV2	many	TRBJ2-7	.	CASTLTGKVTYEQYF	TGTGCCAGTACTTTAACAGGGAAGGTCACCTACGAGCAGTACTTC
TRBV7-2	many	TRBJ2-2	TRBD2	CASSRRTSADTGELFF	TGTGCCAGCAGCCGCAGGACTAGCGCAGACACCGGGGAGCTGTTTTTT
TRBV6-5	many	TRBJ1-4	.	CASSSSTRKLFF	.
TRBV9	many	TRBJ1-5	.	CASSQQGFNQPQHF	TGTGCCAGCAGCCAACAGGGTTTTAATCAGCCCCAGCATTTT
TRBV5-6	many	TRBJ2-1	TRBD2	CASSFEVIAGGDEQFF	TGTGCCAGCAGCTTCGAAGTTATAGCGGGAGGGGATGAGCAGTTCTTC
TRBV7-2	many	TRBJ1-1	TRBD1	CASSTTGDTEAFF	TGTGCCAGCAGCACTACAGGGGACACTGAAGCTTTCTTT
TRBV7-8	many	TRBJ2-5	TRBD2	CASSRKRAGVHRETQYF	TGTGCCAGCAGCCGAAAGAGAGCGGGGGTCCATAGGGAGACCCAGTACTTC
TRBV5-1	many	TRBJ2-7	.	CASSLDYEQYF	TGCGCCAGCAGCTTGGACTACGAGCAGTACTTC
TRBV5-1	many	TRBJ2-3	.	CASSSHPRGSTDTQYF	TGCGCCAGCAGCTCCCACCCGCGGGGTAGCACAGATACGCAGTATTTT
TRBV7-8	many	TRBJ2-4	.	CASSFDPRGGENIQYF	TGTGCCAGCAGCTTTGACCCCAGGGGAGGTGAAAACATTCAGTACTTC
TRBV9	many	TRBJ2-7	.	CASSVLADPYEQYF	TGTGCCAGCAGCGTTTTGGCGGACCCCTACGAGCAGTACTTC
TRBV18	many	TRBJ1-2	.	CASSLVPGNGYTF	TGTGCCAGCTCCCTCGTACCAGGGAATGGCTACACCTTC
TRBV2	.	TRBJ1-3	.	CASSEQGPPSIYF	TGTGCCAGCAGTGAACAGGGCCCGCCCTCCATATATTTT
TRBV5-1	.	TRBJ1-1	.	CASSLDSVRVTEAFF	TGCGCCAGCAGCTTGGATTCAGTGCGGGTGACTGAAGCTTTCTTT
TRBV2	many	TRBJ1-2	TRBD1	CATRQGAYGYTF	TGTGCCACACGACAGGGGGCTTATGGCTACACCTTC
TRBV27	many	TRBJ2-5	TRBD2	CASSFVASGQETQYF	TGTGCCAGCAGTTTTGTGGCTAGCGGACAAGAGACCCAGTACTTC
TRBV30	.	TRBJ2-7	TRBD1	CAWNLGQVTYEQYF	TGTGCCTGGAACCTGGGACAGGTAACCTACGAGCAGTACTTC